This T cell receptor (beta chain) appears in the sequencing data of a study of regulatory T cells in long-lasting Graves disease. V lost 1 base to trimming and J lost 5 bases; unmatched junction nucleotides: 14. The CDR3 is 17 residues long. Per the germline V gene, CDR1 is MGHRA and CDR2 is YSYEKL. Libraries of TCR beta came from iRepertoire HTBI primers plus Arm-PCR of CDR3 regions. TCRdb ran MiXCR on the multiplex PCR reads and lists one entry per CDR3 protein. The data hold hundreds of thousands of distinct CDR3 sequences, with around 15% observed a single time. This clonotype turned up a few times. Time point defined: newly diagnosed GD, antithyroid drugs for less than 3 months. Scientists built the TCR library using RNA that was extracted from PBMCs. Separately, the same data were catalogued under a study of T cells in Graves' hyperthyroidism and ophthalmopathy.

The chain links TRBV4-1 to TRBJ2-7; 7 bases align to TRBD2. Sequenced here: peripheral blood mononuclear cells (PBMCs), sampled at new diagnosis, from a patient treated with antithyroid drugs. This TCR derives from a man aged 18 to 29 with Graves disease. CDR3 nucleotide sequence: TGCGCCAGCAGCCAAGCAGAGAGCGGGGTAGGTTTCAACGAGCAGTACTTC. It translates to CASSQAESGVGFNEQYF.